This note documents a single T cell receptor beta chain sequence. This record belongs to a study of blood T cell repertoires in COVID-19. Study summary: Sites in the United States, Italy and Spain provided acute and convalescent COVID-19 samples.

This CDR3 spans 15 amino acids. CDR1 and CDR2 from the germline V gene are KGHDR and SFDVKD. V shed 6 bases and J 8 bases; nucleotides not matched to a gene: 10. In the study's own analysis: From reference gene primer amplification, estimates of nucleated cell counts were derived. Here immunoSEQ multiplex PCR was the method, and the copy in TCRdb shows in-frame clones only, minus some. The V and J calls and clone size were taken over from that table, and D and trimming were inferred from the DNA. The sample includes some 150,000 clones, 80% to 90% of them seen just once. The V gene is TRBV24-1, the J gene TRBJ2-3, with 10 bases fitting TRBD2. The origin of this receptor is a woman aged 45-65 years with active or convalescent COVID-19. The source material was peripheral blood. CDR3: CATSTRGAGGSTQYF. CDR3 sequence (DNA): TGTGCCACCAGTACCCGAGGAGCGGGAGGGTCTACGCAGTATTTT.